Below, 9 T cell receptor beta chains from the same sample are listed, as sequenced in a study of shared clonotypes between healthy human individuals (dated by TCRdb to 2020 to 2021). The protocol used for the library was the immunoSEQ multiplex PCR assay. TCRdb retrieved this table from immuneACCESS and kept in-frame rearrangements only. Not all clones are present; in checked studies, unresolved V genes account for under half, and no reason is known for the remainder. This sample has some 2 million clones in its table, and roughly 94% of those were observed once. The ten biggest clones cover roughly 0.13% of the sample. Sequencing was carried out using naive CD4+ T cells sorted from blood. The cell subset or site label for this specimen denotes: CD45RA+ positively selected. These receptors were taken from a man aged 18 to 29 in good health.

This sequence joins TRBV5-1 and TRBJ1-1, with D maybe TRBD1 (5 bases). Germline CDR1 SGHRS, CDR2 YFSETQ. The CDR3 sequence is 15 residues long. The V gene lost 0 bases and the J gene lost 1 base, with 10 bases spanning the gap. CDR3 sequence (DNA): TGCGCCAGCAGCTTGGAGTCAGGGCGGAACACTGAAGCTTTCTTT. Its translation is CASSLESGRNTEAFF.

There are a few counts of this clone. The chain couples TRBV11-2 to TRBJ2-5; tentatively, D is TRBD1 or TRBD2 (5 bases each). CDR3 length equals 14 residues. Trimming removed 2 bases from V and 5 bases from J, with 12 bases in between. Germline V lookup: CDR1 SGHAT, CDR2 FQNNGV. The CDR3 sequence is CASSLIEGKETQYF. The CDR3 coding sequence is TGTGCCAGCAGCTTAATCGAGGGGAAGGAGACCCAGTACTTC.

V gene TRBV7-9 combines with J gene TRBJ2-2; D possibly corresponds to TRBD1 (6 bases). Germline CDR1 SEHNR, CDR2 FQNEAQ (reference sequence). The CDR3 totals 14 residues. Trimming pared 8 bases from V and 0 bases from J, leaving 10 bases between. CDR3 nucleotides: TGTGCCAGCCCCCAGGGGTCGAACACCGGGGAGCTGTTTTTT. The encoded protein is CASPQGSNTGELFF.

This clone has more than one count but fewer than ten. The chain employs TRBV29-1 and TRBJ1-1, with D uncertain. The CDR3 is made up of 14 amino acids. Germline V gene data show CDR1 as SQVTM and CDR2 as ANQGSEA. Trimming removed 6 bases from V and 4 bases from J, with 18 bases in between. CDR3 residues: CSVTSGSSATEAFF. CDR3 DNA sequence: TGCAGCGTGACTTCCGGTTCCTCGGCCACTGAAGCTTTCTTT.

The chain is built from TRBV4-1 and TRBJ2-7; D call uncertain. V lost 1 base to trimming and J lost 0 bases, with 7 bases between them. This CDR3 comprises 14 residues. From germline, CDR1 is MGHRA and CDR2 YSYEKL. The CDR3 sequence: CASSQAQVSYEQYF. CDR3 DNA sequence: TGCGCCAGCAGCCAAGCGCAGGTCTCCTACGAGCAGTACTTC.

This chain connects TRBV18 to TRBJ2-5, with TRBD2 identical over 9 bases. The germline V gene encodes CDR1 KGHSH and CDR2 LQKENI. Trimming took 8 bases from V and 5 from J; bases not matched to a gene: 12. The CDR3 loop spans 15 amino acids. The CDR3 loop reads CASHRLAGVAETQYF. The CDR3 coding sequence is TGTGCCAGCCACCGGTTAGCGGGAGTGGCGGAGACCCAGTACTTC.

The rearrangement joins TRBV9 to TRBJ1-2, with a tentative D call TRBD1 (6 bases). The V end lost 4 bases, the J end lost 3 bases, and 13 bases lay between the germline ends. The CDR3 length is 14 residues. The germline V gene encodes CDR1 SGDLS and CDR2 YYNGEE. CDR3 in amino acids: CASSPPAGDYGYTF. Here the CDR3 DNA reads TGTGCCAGCAGCCCCCCCGCAGGGGACTATGGCTACACCTTC.

This rearrangement joins TRBV5-5 to TRBJ2-7; possible D gene TRBD1, 6 bases. Germline assignment: CDR1 SGHKS and CDR2 YYEKEE (reference sequence). The CDR3 runs 13 residues. Trimming pared 6 bases from V and 5 bases from J, leaving 15 bases between. This chain's CDR3 is CASNREGVHEQYF. CDR3 DNA sequence: TGTGCCAGCAACCGAGAGGGGGTCCACGAGCAGTACTTC.

The chain joins TRBV19 to TRBJ2-7; weak D call: TRBD2 (5 bases). There are 15 residues in the CDR3. V lost 3 bases, J lost 7 bases, and 19 bases lay in between. Looked up from germline, CDR1 is LNHDA and CDR2 is SQIVND (reference sequence). The CDR3 coding sequence is TGTGCCAGTAGTATGCCAGCGGAGGCCATAAGGGAGCAGTACTTC. This encodes CASSMPAEAIREQYF. Full variable domain (remainder filled in from reference TRBV19 and TRBJ2-7): DGGITQSPKYLFRKEGQNVTLSCEQNLNHDAMYWYRQDPGQGLRLIYYSQIVNDFQKGDIAEGYSVSREKKESFPLTVTSAQKNPTAFYLCASSMPAEAIREQYFGPGTRLTVT.